One and the same sample provided the 7 T cell receptor beta chains below, sequenced in a study of regulatory T cells in long-lasting Graves disease. Documented time point: newly diagnosed GD, antithyroid drugs for less than 3 months. The TCR library was made from RNA that had been extracted from PBMCs in TRIzol. Arm-PCR with iRepertoire HTBI primers amplified the CDR3 regions for these TCR beta libraries. Each CDR3 protein gets one entry after TCRdb re-called the multiplex PCR reads with MiXCR. This table holds roughly 420,000 distinct CDR3 sequences, roughly 15% found once. These data were likewise used in another study, on T cells in Graves' hyperthyroidism and ophthalmopathy.

This material consisted of peripheral blood mononuclear cells (PBMCs), taken at new diagnosis, from a patient treated with antithyroid drugs. These receptors were collected from a woman aged 45-65 years with Graves disease.

The rearrangement uses TRBV6-1 and TRBJ1-4; no clear D gene. CDR3 size: 16 residues. Deletions cut 0 bases from V and 5 bases from J, with 13 bases between. Germline V gene data show CDR1 as MNHNS and CDR2 as SASEGT. CDR3 bases: TGTGCCAGCAGTGAAGCGTTTGTGGGAGAAAATGAAAAACTGTTTTTT. This sequence encodes CASSEAFVGENEKLFF.

The sample holds many counts of this clonotype. This chain uses TRBV28 with TRBJ1-1; 8 bases line up with TRBD1. Losses at the gene ends were 3 bases for V and 2 bases for J; bases not matched to a gene: 5. CDR3 length: 15 amino acids. CDR1 and CDR2 from the germline V gene are MDHEN and SYDVKM. Written as DNA, the CDR3 is TGTGCCAGCAGTTTTGGGGACAGGAGTAACACTGAAGCTTTCTTT. This encodes CASSFGDRSNTEAFF.

In this sample, this clonotype turned up many times. The CDR3 DNA sequence: TGTGCCAGCAGTTTATCTGGCAGGGACAATGAGCAGTTCTTC. Its translation: CASSLSGRDNEQFF. The rearrangement joins TRBV27 to TRBJ2-1, with D tentatively TRBD1 (5 bases). Germline values: CDR1 MNHEY, CDR2 SMNVEV (reference sequence). The CDR3 runs 14 residues. Between the trimmed V and J ends, which lost 0 bases and 5 bases, there was a span of 8 bases.

This clonotype showed up many times. The rearrangement joins TRBV7-3 to TRBJ1-1; 8 nucleotides align to TRBD1. The V gene's germline CDR1 is SGHTA and CDR2 FQGTGA. The length of the CDR3 is 14 residues. Unmatched junction bases numbered 4, after V lost 5 bases and J lost 2 bases. For the CDR3, the DNA is TGTGCCAGCAGCCGGACAGGGCCCAACACTGAAGCTTTCTTT. Translating gives CASSRTGPNTEAFF.

At least ten counts were recorded for this clonotype. The rearrangement uses TRBV12-3 or TRBV12-4 and TRBJ2-7; the D gene is possibly TRBD1 (5 bases). CDR3 length equals 12 residues. V was clipped by 6 bases and J by 4 bases, with 10 bases between them. CDR3 amino acids: CASSFTGYEQYF. The CDR3 DNA reads TGTGCCAGCAGCTTCACAGGATACGAGCAGTACTTC.

There are a few counts of this clonotype. The chain recombines TRBV30 with TRBJ2-7; maybe TRBD2 (6 bases). V gave up 2 bases and J gave up 4 bases, with 18 bases separating them. Germline CDR1 is GTSNPN and CDR2 is SVGIG (reference sequence). The CDR3 length is 15 residues. The CDR3 DNA reads as TGTGCCTGGAGTTCCACACCTAGCGTCGTTTACGAGCAGTACTTC. Residues: CAWSSTPSVVYEQYF.

The genes are TRBV24-1 and TRBJ2-5; 8 bases line up with TRBD2. Losses at the gene ends were 4 bases for V and 5 bases for J; bases not matched to a gene: 11. The CDR3 spans 16 residues. The V gene's germline CDR1 is KGHDR and CDR2 SFDVKD. The CDR3 nucleotides read TGTGCCACCAGTGAATCAAGCGGGAGTTTCGGGGAGACCCAGTACTTC. This codes for CATSESSGSFGETQYF.